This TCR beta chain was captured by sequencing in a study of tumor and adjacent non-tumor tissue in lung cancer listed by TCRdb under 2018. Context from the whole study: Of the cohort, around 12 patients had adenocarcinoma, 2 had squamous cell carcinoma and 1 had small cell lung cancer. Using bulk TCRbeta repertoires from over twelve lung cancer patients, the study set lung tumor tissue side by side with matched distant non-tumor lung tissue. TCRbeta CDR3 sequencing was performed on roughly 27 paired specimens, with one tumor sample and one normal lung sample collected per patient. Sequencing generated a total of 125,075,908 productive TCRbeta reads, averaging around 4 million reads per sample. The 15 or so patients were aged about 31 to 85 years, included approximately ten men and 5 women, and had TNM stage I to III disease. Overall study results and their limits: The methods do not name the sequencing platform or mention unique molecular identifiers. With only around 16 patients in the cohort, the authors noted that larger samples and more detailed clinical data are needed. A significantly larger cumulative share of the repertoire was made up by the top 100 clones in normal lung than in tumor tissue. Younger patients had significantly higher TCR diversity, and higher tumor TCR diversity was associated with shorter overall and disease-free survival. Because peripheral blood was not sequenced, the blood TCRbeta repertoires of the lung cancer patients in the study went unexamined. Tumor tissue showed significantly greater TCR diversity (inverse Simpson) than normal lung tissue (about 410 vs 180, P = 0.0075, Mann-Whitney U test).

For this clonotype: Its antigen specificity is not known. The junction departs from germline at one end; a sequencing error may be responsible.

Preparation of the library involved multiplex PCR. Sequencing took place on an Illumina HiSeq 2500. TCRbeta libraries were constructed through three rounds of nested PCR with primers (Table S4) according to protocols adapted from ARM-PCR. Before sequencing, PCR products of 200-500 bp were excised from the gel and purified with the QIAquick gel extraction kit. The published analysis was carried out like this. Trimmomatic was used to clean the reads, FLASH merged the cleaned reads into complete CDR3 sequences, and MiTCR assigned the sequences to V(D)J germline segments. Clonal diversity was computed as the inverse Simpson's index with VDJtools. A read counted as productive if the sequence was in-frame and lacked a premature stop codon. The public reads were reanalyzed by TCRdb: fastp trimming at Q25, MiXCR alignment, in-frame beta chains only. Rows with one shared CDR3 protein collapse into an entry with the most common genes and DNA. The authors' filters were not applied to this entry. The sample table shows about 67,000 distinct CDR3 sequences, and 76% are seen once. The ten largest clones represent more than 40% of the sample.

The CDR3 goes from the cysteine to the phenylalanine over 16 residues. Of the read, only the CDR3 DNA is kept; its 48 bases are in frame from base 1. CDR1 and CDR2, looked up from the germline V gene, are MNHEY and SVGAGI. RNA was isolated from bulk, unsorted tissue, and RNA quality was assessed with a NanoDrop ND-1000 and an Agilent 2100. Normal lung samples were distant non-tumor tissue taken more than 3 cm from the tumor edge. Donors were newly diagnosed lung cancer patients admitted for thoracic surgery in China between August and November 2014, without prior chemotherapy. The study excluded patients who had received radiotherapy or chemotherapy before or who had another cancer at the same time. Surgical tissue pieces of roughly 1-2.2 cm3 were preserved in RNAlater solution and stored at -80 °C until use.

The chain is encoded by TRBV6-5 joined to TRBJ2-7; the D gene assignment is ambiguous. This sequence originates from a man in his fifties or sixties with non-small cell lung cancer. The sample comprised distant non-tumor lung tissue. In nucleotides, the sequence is TGTGCCAGCGGTTACTCCGGGCCGTTCCATCGTTTCGAGCAGTACTTC. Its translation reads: CASGYSGPFHRFEQYF.